This section outlines one TCR beta chain sequence together with its context. The source of the sample is a study of blood T cell repertoires in COVID-19. Study-level information: Spain, Italy and the United States supplied samples that represented acute and convalescent COVID-19. In each case, the material was cDNA or gDNA derived from T cells, B-cell-depleted T cells, or PBMCs.

Authors' data handling: For nucleated cells, counts were estimated from reference gene primer amplification. Using immunoSEQ multiplex PCR, the repertoire was profiled, and TCRdb retains in-frame clones only, with some absent. That table is the source of V, J and clone size, and D and trimming were worked out from the DNA. The repertoire holds around 140,000 clones, with roughly 91% as singletons. This CDR3 is built from 14 residues. Trimming cost V 1 base and J 8 bases, with 9 bases left between them. In germline, CDR1 is LGHDT, CDR2 YNNKEL (reference sequence). This sequence originates from a man aged 50-59 years with active or convalescent COVID-19. The chain couples TRBV3-1 (or the pseudogene TRBV3-2) to TRBJ1-6; the D is unclear. The sequenced sample was peripheral blood. The CDR3 spells CASSQGRSDSPLHF. CDR3 sequence (DNA): TGTGCCAGCAGCCAAGGTCGGTCCGATTCACCCCTCCACTTT.